This TCR beta chain was sequenced in a study of blood T cell repertoires in COVID-19 (dated by TCRdb to 2020 to 2021). Study-level background: The collaborator samples originated in the United States, Italy and Spain and spanned the acute and convalescent phases of COVID-19. The material from the prospective study consisted of cDNA or gDNA derived from T cells, B-cell-depleted T cells, or PBMCs. Deeply sampled blood TCRbeta repertoires from subjects exposed to, actively infected with, or recovered from COVID-19 were included in the dataset. A freely available public database, intended as a resource for researchers studying the immune response to SARS-CoV-2, is where the repertoires were released. The samples were drawn from the first 160 participants of the ongoing ImmuneRACE study and from some 1,300 subjects provided by 6 global collaborators. Nearly every sample came with metadata listing a de-identified subject ID, COVID-19 status, age in years and sex. Where available, HLA class I and class II types were taken from metadata supplied by the sample provider and were not determined by assay-based typing.

TCRbeta CDR3 regions were amplified from genomic DNA using the immunoSEQ Assay, a bias-controlled multiplex PCR. The paper's processing steps were these. Within the assay, amplification of reference gene primers was used to estimate how many nucleated cells each sample contained. To quantify the absolute abundance of each unique TCRbeta CDR3 rearrangement, sequence reads were collapsed and filtered. For each sample, productive Simpson clonality was calculated by taking the square root of Simpson's diversity index across productive rearrangements. TCRdb stores this immuneACCESS table with in-frame sequences only. Part of the clones is absent; in the studies checked, under half of the shortfall reflects unresolved V genes, and no reason is known for the rest. V and J calls plus clone size are reproduced from that table; the DNA served to infer D and trimming. The sample table records more than 200,000 clones; around 88% of these occur just once. The ten largest clones add up to roughly 6% of the sample.

Sequences LNHDA (CDR1) and SQIVND (CDR2) are obtained from the germline V gene (reference sequence). V drops 5 bases and J drops 4 bases, leaving 11 bases in between. The CDR3 contains 13 residues, cysteine and phenylalanine counted. The read is trimmed to its CDR3 DNA, 39 bases read in frame from base 1. One collaborating source in Seattle enrolled patients during active infection and followed them longitudinally through the course of disease. Each collaborating institution followed its own protocols to collect whole blood in K2EDTA tubes. For TCRbeta analysis, collaborators shipped samples as frozen whole blood, isolated PBMCs, or DNA extracted from either of those sample types. As to this clone: Its recognized antigen is unknown. Per-nucleotide qualities are absent, and no much larger clonotype sits a single base away.

The study at large found these results: Clinical and demographic metadata were provided uncurated, with the amount varying by source and participant.

Recombination joined TRBV19 with TRBJ1-2, with a tentative D gene TRBD1 over 6 matching bases. The material sequenced was peripheral blood. The receptor's source is a woman in her twenties or thirties with COVID-19, enrolled during active disease. The CDR3 has the sequence CASSPGHLYGYTF. The DNA sequence is given as TGTGCCAGTAGTCCGGGACACCTCTATGGCTACACCTTC.